The present TCR beta chain was sequenced within a study of OX40 agonist ivuxolimab in advanced cancers. This clone has a handful of counts. Assay: immunoSEQ multiplex PCR; the TCRdb copy retains only in-frame clones and omits some. This sample has 60,000 to 70,000 clones, with about nine tenths found just once. The sequences come from CD4+ or CD8+ T cells sorted from blood, collected in a trial of the OX40 agonist ivuxolimab. This clonotype was sampled from an adult with an advanced solid tumor such as melanoma, head and neck, liver or kidney cancer.

The CDR3 bases are TGTGCCAGCAGTGAAAAAGAGACCCAGTACTTC. Its protein product is CASSEKETQYF. The chain links TRBV2 to TRBJ2-5; D uncertain. V lost 2 bases, J lost 3 bases, and 1 base lay in between. The CDR3 is 11 amino acids. Per the germline V gene, CDR1 is SNHLY and CDR2 is FYNNEI.